These T cell receptor beta chains were read from a single sample in a study of cytomegalovirus exposure and HLA in healthy donors. Repertoires were generated with immunoSEQ multiplex PCR, while TCRdb's copy carries only in-frame clones and drops some. This sample has roughly 100,000 clones; over 60% occur once, and the top ten carry approximately 5.1%. The material sequenced was PBMCs. Receptors originate from a man younger than 45 in good health and CMV-seropositive. Each CDR3 is given with its conserved first and last residue. A D gene is named only where the DNA matches it firmly. The size field is filled for only some rows; it gives once, few, many or a size class.

v_call	clone_size	d_call	j_call	cdr3_nt	cdr3_aa
TRBV5-6	NA	TRBD1	TRBJ2-5	TGTGCCAGCAGCTTGGAGGGACAGGGGAAAGAGACCCAGTACTTC	CASSLEGQGKETQYF
TRBV7-9	few	TRBD2	TRBJ2-1	TGTGCCAGCAGCCCCTTGCTAGCGGAACACAATGAGCAGTTCTTC	CASSPLLAEHNEQFF
TRBV5-1	NA	TRBD1	TRBJ2-1	TGCGCCAGCAGCGCTACAGGGGCGAGCAATGAGCAGTTCTTC	CASSATGASNEQFF
TRBV27	NA	NA	TRBJ2-4	TGTGCCAGCAGTTTAAGGGGACTCCCTCTAGCCAAAAACATTCAGTACTTC	CASSLRGLPLAKNIQYF
TRBV10-3	NA	NA	TRBJ1-5	TGTGCCATCAGTGAGTCAGGGAGGCAGGGCGGTCAGCCCCAGCATTTT	CAISESGRQGGQPQHF
TRBV7-9	NA	NA	TRBJ2-3	TGTGCCAGCAGCTTGGATGTAGCCACAGATACGCAGTATTTT	CASSLDVATDTQYF
TRBV7-9	NA	TRBD2	TRBJ2-5	TGTGCCAGCAGCCATCCTAGCGGGGGTCGGCGAGGAGAGACCCAGTACTTC	CASSHPSGGRRGETQYF
TRBV5-6	NA	TRBD1	TRBJ2-1	TGTGCCAGCAGCTTGGAAATAGGGACAGGGGCCTACAATGAGCAGTTCTTC	CASSLEIGTGAYNEQFF
TRBV19	few	NA	TRBJ2-2	TGTGCCAGTAGTATAGCCAGGAACACCGGGGAGCTGTTTTTT	CASSIARNTGELFF
TRBV6-5	NA	TRBD1	TRBJ2-1	TGTGCCTCAACCGGGACAGACAGGCAGTTCTTC	CASTGTDRQFF
TRBV28	few	TRBD1	TRBJ1-5	TGTGCCAGCAGAGGACAGGGTTCAACTCTTAATCAGCCCCAGCATTTT	CASRGQGSTLNQPQHF
TRBV6-6	few	TRBD1	TRBJ2-3	TGTGCCAGCAGCCGATCGGGACAGGGTACAGATACGCAGTATTTT	CASSRSGQGTDTQYF
TRBV30	NA	NA	TRBJ1-1	TGTGCCTGGAGTGCCGGGGGGGACACTGAAGCTTTCTTT	CAWSAGGDTEAFF
TRBV28	NA	TRBD1	TRBJ1-2	TGTGCCAGCAGCCAGGGACAGGGGGGCAATGGCTACACCTTC	CASSQGQGGNGYTF
TRBV28	NA	NA	TRBJ1-5	TGTGCCAGCAGGGAGATCAATCAGCCCCAGCATTTT	CASREINQPQHF
TRBV5-4	NA	TRBD1	TRBJ1-2	TGTGCCAGCAGCAAAGGGACAGGCGACAGAGAAGGCTACACCTTC	CASSKGTGDREGYTF
TRBV18	NA	TRBD1	TRBJ1-5	TGTGCCAGCTCAACGGACAGGAATCAGCCCCAGCATTTT	CASSTDRNQPQHF
TRBV7-8	once	NA	TRBJ1-2	TGTGCCAGCAGCTCACAGGGAAGGAGCTATGGCTACACCTTC	CASSSQGRSYGYTF
TRBV28	NA	TRBD1	TRBJ2-7	TGTGCCAGCGAAAAGGGACAGGGGGCCGGGGGAAGCGGTCGCCTCTACGAGCAGTACTTC	CASEKGQGAGGSGRLYEQYF
TRBV5-1	few	TRBD1	TRBJ1-1	TGCGCCAGCAGCGGAACCCTACAGGGGGCTGAAGCTTTCTTT	CASSGTLQGAEAFF
TRBV18	few	NA	TRBJ2-5	TGTGCCAGCTCACCACCGAGGCAGGAGGCTCAAGAGACCCAGTACTTC	CASSPPRQEAQETQYF
TRBV5-5	NA	TRBD1	TRBJ2-1	TGTGCCAGCACCTTGGGGACAGGACGCTACAATGAGCAGTTCTTC	CASTLGTGRYNEQFF
TRBV4-3	NA	NA	TRBJ2-3	TGCGCCAGCAGCCAAGAATGGGAGGATACGCAGTATTTT	CASSQEWEDTQYF
TRBV2	once	TRBD1	TRBJ2-7	TGTGCCAGCAGGGACGACAGGGCCTACGAGCAGTACTTC	CASRDDRAYEQYF
TRBV10-3	NA	NA	TRBJ1-2	TGTGCCATCAGTGAGTCGATGATAGAAGGCTACACCTTC	CAISESMIEGYTF
TRBV7-9	NA	NA	TRBJ1-5	TGTGCCAGCAGCTTATCTGGAGTGCAACAGCCCCAGCATTTT	CASSLSGVQQPQHF
TRBV4-1	NA	TRBD2	TRBJ2-5	TGCGCCAGCAGCCACCCCGGGGGGGGGCCGGGGGAGACCCAGTACTTC	CASSHPGGGPGETQYF
TRBV5-6	NA	TRBD1	TRBJ2-3	TGTGCCAGTATGGGACAGGCCTTGAATACGCAGTATTTT	CASMGQALNTQYF
TRBV14	NA	NA	TRBJ1-2	TGTGCCAGCAGCCAGGGGGACATTTTTAACTATGGCTACACCTTC	CASSQGDIFNYGYTF
TRBV5-1	NA	TRBD1	TRBJ2-3	TGCGCCAGCAGCCCAAGGGGGCCGAGCACAGATACGCAGTATTTT	CASSPRGPSTDTQYF
TRBV7-2	NA	NA	TRBJ1-2	TGTGCCAGCAGCTTACGTCAGATTACTAACTATGGCTACACCTTC	CASSLRQITNYGYTF
TRBV7-8	NA	TRBD1	TRBJ2-5	TGTGCCAGCAGCTTCTCCATACGACAGGGGAGCGGAGAGACCCAGTACTTC	CASSFSIRQGSGETQYF
TRBV7-2	NA	TRBD1	TRBJ2-1	TGTGCCAGCAGGCCCGGGACAGGGGAAAATGAGCAGTTCTTC	CASRPGTGENEQFF